The text below deals with one T cell receptor (beta chain). Its antigen is still unknown. The data were taken from a study of cytomegalovirus exposure and HLA in healthy donors. The study, taken as a whole, reports: Presence/absence analyses assumed roughly uniform sequencing depth across donors, which may not hold. Being productive about 87% or about 30% of the time was typical of most TCR beta V segments in an earlier analysis. TCR beta chains numbering under 200 were designated cytomegalovirus-associated. A further, later analysis showed that HLA-associated TCR beta chains (compared with equally common others) were more clonally expanded.

PCR used 60 Vbeta primers and 13 Jbeta primers. Sequenced by immunoSEQ multiplex PCR; TCRdb stores in-frame clones only, minus some. In total, the table holds around 100,000 clones. The receptor was isolated from a man aged 35 to 55 in good health and CMV-seronegative. The sequencing sample was made of PBMCs.

CDR3 nucleotides: TGTGCCAGCAGTGGGACAGTCAATCAGCCCCAGCATTTT. Its translation: CASSGTVNQPQHF. The chain is built from TRBV28 and TRBJ1-5, with 7 bases fitting TRBD1. In germline, CDR1 is MDHEN, CDR2 SYDVKM. V lost 5 bases and J lost 3; bases outside the gene matches: 1. CDR3 length equals 13 residues.